Presented here are 25 T cell receptor beta chains from one specimen sequenced in a study of shared clonotypes between healthy human individuals. Libraries were prepared by immunoSEQ multiplex PCR; TCRdb keeps only in-frame clonotypes and omits some of them. There are a few million clones in the sample; under 95% occur only once, and more than 0.35% lies in the top ten. The sequenced sample was naive CD4+ T cells from PBMCs. As to subset: CD45RA+ positively selected. The receptors originated from a man between 18 and 35 years old in good health. Some clones in this sample may be carry-over from other donors' samples.

In this sample, this clone turned up once. The rearrangement uses TRBV18 and TRBJ2-7; D not resolved. Germline CDR1 is KGHSH and CDR2 is LQKENI. V gave up 3 bases and J gave up 6 bases, with 15 bases separating them. The CDR3 is 14 amino acids. CDR3 sequence: CASSPASISVEQYF. In DNA form, the CDR3 reads TGTGCCAGCTCACCCGCATCTATCTCCGTCGAGCAGTACTTC.

The chain couples TRBV5-1 to TRBJ2-1; 7 bases are a match to TRBD2. The V gene end was trimmed by 0 bases and the J gene end by 6 bases; junction bases not matched to a gene: 9. The CDR3 consists of 16 residues. CDR1 is SGHRS and CDR2 is YFSETQ in the germline V gene. The CDR3 is CASSLGEGGPTNEQFF. The CDR3 coding sequence is TGCGCCAGCAGCTTGGGCGAGGGAGGGCCCACCAATGAGCAGTTCTTC.

This chain links TRBV27 with TRBJ1-2; D possibly corresponds to TRBD1 (5 bases). CDR1 MNHEY and CDR2 SMNVEV come from the germline V gene (reference sequence). The CDR3 has 12 amino acids. V shed 7 bases and J shed 8 bases, with 14 bases lying between them. CDR3 in DNA: TGTGCCAGCAAAGGGGCCGCCTCGGGCTACACCTTC. Protein product: CASKGAASGYTF.

The rearrangement joins TRBV7-3 to TRBJ2-1; possible D gene TRBD2, 5 bases. Germline CDR1 SGHTA, CDR2 FQGTGA. Between the trimmed V and J ends, which lost 5 bases and 0 bases, there was a span of 11 bases. CDR3 length equals 15 residues. As DNA, the CDR3 is TGTGCCAGCAGCGCGGACTCGAGCTCCTACAATGAGCAGTTCTTC. It translates to CASSADSSSYNEQFF.

The gene calls are TRBV5-4 and TRBJ2-7; D is unresolved. The CDR3 has 14 amino acids. V was cut by 1 base and J by 7 bases, with 15 bases left in between. Germline V gene data show CDR1 as SGHNT and CDR2 as YYREEE (reference sequence). DNA of the CDR3: TGTGCCAGCAGCTTGTCGGTCAGTGGTCTGGAGCAGTACTTC. It codes for CASSLSVSGLEQYF.

The J gene is TRBJ1-2, the V gene TRBV6-5; D call uncertain. The germline gives CDR1 MNHEY, CDR2 SVGAGI. CDR3 size: 16 residues. V lost 0 bases and J 4 bases, leaving 15 bases between the germline ends. The CDR3 protein is CASSYSSPARLYGYTF. The CDR3 bases are TGTGCCAGCAGTTACTCGAGCCCCGCCAGACTCTATGGCTACACCTTC.

This chain uses TRBV20-1 with TRBJ2-7; D not resolved. With 4 bases removed from V and 7 bases from J, the gap between germline ends came to 8 bases. The CDR3 loop spans 10 amino acids. Germline CDR1 and CDR2: DFQATT and SNEGSKA (reference sequence). CDR3 loop: CSAMMGEQYF. The CDR3 DNA follows: TGCAGTGCTATGATGGGGGAGCAGTACTTC.

This sequence joins TRBV4-3 and TRBJ2-3; a possible D gene is TRBD2 (5 bases). The germline V gene encodes CDR1 LGHNA and CDR2 YSLEER. The CDR3 covers 18 residues. Trimming shortened V by 3 bases and J by 2 bases, and 21 bases separated the two germline ends. The CDR3 spells CASSHSPMEAAYTDTQYF. In nucleotides, the CDR3 is TGCGCCAGCAGCCACTCCCCGATGGAGGCTGCATACACAGATACGCAGTATTTT.

The chain joins TRBV6-1 to TRBJ2-5; 13 nucleotides agree with TRBD2. J was trimmed by 3 bases and V by 6 bases; bases with no gene match: 1. The germline gives CDR1 MNHNS, CDR2 SASEGT. This CDR3 is 14 amino acids long. The CDR3 bases are TGTGCCAGCAGAGGACTAGCGGGAGAAGAGACCCAGTACTTC. This gives the protein CASRGLAGEETQYF.

The J gene is TRBJ2-1, the V gene TRBV11-2, with D tentatively TRBD2 (6 bases). This CDR3 region has 16 residues. Deletions cut 2 bases from V and 1 base from J, with 12 bases between. Germline CDR1 reads SGHAT; CDR2 reads FQNNGV. The CDR3 loop is CASSLRRDLSYNEQFF. The CDR3 nucleotides read TGTGCCAGCAGCTTACGGCGGGACCTATCCTACAATGAGCAGTTCTTC.

V usage is TRBV2 and J usage is TRBJ1-1, with TRBD1 matching 7 bases. The V gene's germline CDR1 is SNHLY and CDR2 FYNNEI. The CDR3 consists of 13 residues. V lost 10 bases to trimming and J lost 1 base; unmatched junction nucleotides: 6. CDR3 bases: TGTGCCACCGCAACAGGGGAGAACACTGAAGCTTTCTTT. Translation gives CATATGENTEAFF.

As for this clone: Other nucleotide sequences in the sample specify the same CDR3. This chain joins TRBV5-1 and TRBJ2-3, with D unresolved. Germline CDR1 SGHRS, CDR2 YFSETQ. The CDR3 is 12 residues long. Trimming took off 1 base at V and 6 bases at J, with 6 bases between the two ends. DNA of the CDR3: TGCGCCAGCAGCTTGCAGACGGATACGCAGTATTTT. The encoded protein is CASSLQTDTQYF.

V gene TRBV28 combines with J gene TRBJ1-2, with D possibly TRBD1 on 6 matching bases. V shed 6 bases and J shed 5 bases, with 13 bases lying between them. The CDR3 length is 13 residues. Germline CDR1 MDHEN, CDR2 SYDVKM. The DNA for the CDR3 is TGTGCCAGCAGCCTAGGGGGGTTTTATGGCTACACCTTC. Amino acid sequence: CASSLGGFYGYTF.

This clone has a single count. V is TRBV28 and J is TRBJ2-5; D might be TRBD1 or TRBD2, each matching 6 bases. Trimming stripped 8 bases from V and 6 bases from J, with 22 bases between. Germline assignment: CDR1 MDHEN and CDR2 SYDVKM. This CDR3 has 15 amino acids. The CDR3 DNA follows: TGTGCCAGCCTAACCGGGGGCCTTGGGAGTCAGACCCAGTACTTC. The encoded protein is CASLTGGLGSQTQYF.

This chain connects TRBV18 to TRBJ1-1, with TRBD1 matching over 10 bases. The CDR3 contains 16 residues. The germline V gene encodes CDR1 KGHSH and CDR2 LQKENI. Trimming removed 6 bases from V and 0 bases from J; junction bases left unmatched: 7. CDR3 bases: TGTGCCAGCTCCCCATTAGACAGGGGGCTGAACACTGAAGCTTTCTTT. Translated: CASSPLDRGLNTEAFF.

Of note for this clone: The sample carries other DNA sequences with the same CDR3. The chain carries TRBV9 and TRBJ2-2, with a possible D match to TRBD2 (5 bases). CDR1 and CDR2 (germline): SGDLS, YYNGEE. V lost 2 bases and J 6 bases, leaving 11 bases between the germline ends. CDR3 length: 14 residues. In nucleotides, the CDR3 is TGTGCCAGCAGCGTGGCGGGCGTTCCCGGGGAGCTGTTTTTT. Translated, it gives CASSVAGVPGELFF. The full variable domain, completed using reference TRBV9 and TRBJ2-2, is DSGVTQTPKHLITATGQRVTLRCSPRSGDLSVYWYQQSLDQGLQFLIQYYNGEERAKGNILERFSAQQFPDLHSELNLSSLELGDSALYFCASSVAGVPGELFFGEGSRLTVL.

The gene calls are TRBV11-2 and TRBJ2-1; 7 bases agree with TRBD2. Germline V gene sequence: CDR1 SGHAT, CDR2 FQNNGV. The length of the CDR3 is 16 residues. Losses at the gene ends were 5 bases for V and 7 bases for J; bases not matched to a gene: 14. CDR3 sequence: CASSRIRRTRDNEQFF. The CDR3 nucleotides are TGTGCCAGCAGCCGTATTAGGCGGACTAGAGATAATGAGCAGTTCTTC.

This clone was picked up a small number of times. This chain connects TRBV19 to TRBJ1-1; tentatively, D is TRBD1 (6 bases). V lost 3 bases and J 7 bases, leaving 9 bases between the germline ends. Looked up from germline, CDR1 is LNHDA and CDR2 is SQIVND (reference sequence). The CDR3 length is 12 residues. The CDR3 sequence is CASSMSDSEAFF. In DNA, the CDR3 is TGTGCCAGTAGTATGTCGGACAGTGAAGCTTTCTTT.

V and J are TRBV19 and TRBJ2-7; D might be TRBD2 (5 bases). The CDR3 spans 14 residues. CDR1 LNHDA and CDR2 SQIVND come from the germline V gene (reference sequence). The CDR3 region has the DNA TGTGCGACAAGGGAGAGTGGTCTTCGGAACGAGCAGTACTTC. Translating it yields CATRESGLRNEQYF.

Notes on this clone: The same CDR3 arises from other DNA sequences in this sample as well. In nucleotides, the CDR3 is TGCGCCAGCAGCTTGGCCGGCCTCTACGAGCAGTACTTC. Translated, it gives CASSLAGLYEQYF. V usage is TRBV5-1 and J usage is TRBJ2-7, with D hard to call. Trimming left V 0 bases short and J 3 bases short, with 7 bases between. This CDR3 has 13 amino acids. Germline CDR1 reads SGHRS; CDR2 reads YFSETQ.

On this clone: In the same sample, other DNA sequences code for this CDR3. J is TRBJ2-7 and V is TRBV5-4, with D perhaps matching TRBD1 (6 bases). CDR3 length equals 14 residues. Germline V CDR1 and CDR2: SGHNT, YYREEE (reference sequence). Deletions cut 2 bases from V and 3 bases from J, with 12 bases between. CDR3 nucleotide sequence: TGTGCCAGCAGCTTAAAGACAGGAGACTACGAGCAGTACTTC. Translation gives CASSLKTGDYEQYF.

The chain combines TRBV6-1 with TRBJ2-3, with 11 bases aligning to TRBD2. Trimming took 4 bases from V and 5 from J; bases not matched to a gene: 5. Germline lookup yields CDR1 MNHNS and CDR2 SASEGT. This CDR3 spans 15 amino acids. The CDR3 protein is CASSGRTSGLDTQYF. DNA for the CDR3: TGTGCCAGCAGTGGGCGGACTAGCGGGTTAGATACGCAGTATTTT.

In DNA, the CDR3 is TGTGCCAGCAGGGACGGACAGGGTTACAATGAGCAGTTCTTC. This translates into CASRDGQGYNEQFF. The chain couples TRBV2 to TRBJ2-1; 8 bases are shared with TRBD1. Trimming at V came to 6 bases and at J to 4 bases, leaving 5 bases not matched to a gene. This CDR3 is built from 14 residues. Germline CDR1 reads SNHLY; CDR2 reads FYNNEI.

The rearrangement uses TRBV19 and TRBJ2-1; 9 nucleotides align to TRBD2. The CDR3 spans 17 residues. With V trimmed by 5 bases and J by 2 bases, 10 bases remained unmatched. Germline-derived CDR1 and CDR2 are LNHDA and SQIVND (reference sequence). This CDR3 is CASSFIPGLAAYNEQFF. DNA for the CDR3: TGTGCCAGTAGTTTCATCCCGGGACTAGCCGCCTACAATGAGCAGTTCTTC.

The chain links TRBV4-1 to TRBJ2-7; 13 positions match TRBD2. V shed 1 base and J 3 bases; nucleotides not matched to a gene: 6. The CDR3 covers 17 residues. The germline CDR1 and CDR2 sequences are MGHRA and YSYEKL. The CDR3 loop is CASSQGSGTSGVYEQYF. CDR3 sequence (DNA): TGCGCCAGCAGCCAAGGGTCTGGGACTAGCGGGGTCTACGAGCAGTACTTC.